The T cell receptor beta chain under discussion was sequenced for a study of shared clonotypes between healthy human individuals (TCRdb year 2020). In terms of the full investigation: The cohort included three men and a couple of women between 18 and 49 years of age. To increase sequencing depth and limit assay-specific biases, different laboratories used diverse techniques to prepare libraries and sequence TCR repertoires. To estimate repertoire size and how much clonotypes are shared between individuals, the study performed deep sequencing of blood TCR repertoires from 4 to 6 healthy adults. For each donor, CD4 naive and CD4 memory were each run on three plates, CD8 naive on two plates, and CD8 memory on one plate. Per donor, leukapheresis produced somewhere between about 0.9 and 9.5 billion PBMCs. Broader findings and caveats from the paper: Only blood was sampled, and tissue TCR repertoires likely differ from those in blood. Naive subsets generally had larger estimated clonotype richness than memory subsets did. Based on pairwise subsampling, the degree of clonotype sharing among donors was expected to be affected by sequencing depth. Because the study included only a small number of donors, the genetic and exposure-history diversity represented was limited. When several donors were compared, the shared fraction of clonotypes was about 5% for naive CD4, 3% to 4% for naive CD8, 2.3% for memory CD4, and roughly 0.43% for memory CD8. Compared with non-shared clonotypes, clonotypes shared by all four sorted-subset donors had higher generation probabilities. Even with the large sequencing depth, rarefaction of the sorted-subset datasets indicated that sequencing was incomplete.

Concerning this clone: Its antigen target is currently unknown. No much larger clone is present one base from it, and per-base qualities are unavailable.

CD8 naive samples consisted of CD45RO-negative cells that were positively selected for CCR7, yielding a CD45RA+CCR7+ population without TemRA cells. Donors were healthy HIV-negative adults with no recently reported acute infections or vaccinations. Only Caucasian adults living in Nashville, Tennessee, USA were represented among the donors. Blood was collected by leukapheresis, and PBMCs were isolated by Ficoll-Histopaque density gradient centrifugation and then cryopreserved in liquid nitrogen vapor phase. Analytical flow cytometry was used to check the purity and quantity of every magnetically sorted T cell population. Genomic DNA was isolated from every sorted fraction and measured by UV absorbance on a Nanodrop 2000c. V loses 4 bases at its end and J loses 10 bases; junction bases beyond the gene matches: 13. Including cysteine and phenylalanine, the CDR3 has 15 amino acids. Only the CDR3 part of the read is kept: 45 bases, read in frame from the first base. CDR1 and CDR2 (LGHNA, YNFKEQ) derive from the germline V gene.

TCR CDR3 regions were amplified from genomic DNA by multiplex PCR using the deep immunoSEQ assay. Genomic DNA extracted from each cell subset was distributed evenly over all wells of several immunoSEQ 96-well plates, and each plate served as one replicate. For sorted subsets, roughly 200 ng of genomic DNA, equivalent to some 33,000 T cell genomes, went into each replicate PCR. Purified libraries were quantified with a Qubit 3.0 fluorometer, sized on a Bioanalyzer 2100, and re-quantified with the KAPA Library Quantification kit. A separate single-read 150-cycle Illumina NextSeq 550 flow cell was used to sequence each immunoSEQ 96-well plate. On the study's bioinformatics: Because the immunoSEQ output included only junctional sequences and no quality scores, the filtering could not be the same as the filtering used for full-length reads. To assign V/J genes and CDR3, sequences were annotated using PyIR, a Python wrapper for IgBLAST v1.9, with IMGT germline references. Reads were filtered out if the reads had weak V/J assignments (E-value above 1e-6), no CDR3, stop codons, out-of-frame junctions, or ambiguous translated residues. V3J clonotypes were defined as sequences sharing an identical inferred V gene, J gene, and CDR3 amino acid sequence. The percentage overlap between two repertoires was calculated by dividing the number of shared unique clonotypes by the size of the smaller repertoire. RTK rarefaction, the Chao1 estimator, and Recon v2.1 estimates of unobserved clonotypes were used to assess repertoire richness. Generation probabilities for all TCRbeta clonotypes obtained by the gDNA method from a few donors were computed using OLGA. As stored in TCRdb, this immuneACCESS dataset retains in-frame rearrangements with V and J assigned. A fraction of the clones does not appear; measured against another copy, unresolved V genes explain less than half of the discrepancy, and the remainder lacks a known reason. V, J and clone size were drawn from that table, and D and trimming were deduced from the DNA. The sample profile shows 750,000 to 1,000,000 clones; around 92% of them were found once. Nearly 25% of the sample lies in the top ten.

This TCR was recovered from a man aged 25-45 years in good health. The sequence links TRBV4-2 to TRBJ2-1, with TRBD1 matching 7 junction bases. Sequenced: naive CD8+ T cells sorted from blood. The cell subset or site label on this specimen signifies: CD45RA+CCR7+. CDR3 region: CASSLRTGMGPEQFF. The nucleotide sequence reads TGTGCCAGCAGCCTCCGGACAGGTATGGGCCCGGAGCAGTTCTTC.